The rows below give T cell receptor beta chains drawn from one sample of a study of T cell changes during pregnancy in multiple sclerosis. Generated by immunoSEQ multiplex PCR, the TCRdb table keeps only in-frame clones and is missing some. The sample records tens of thousands of clones, around 92% being singletons. This sample comprised peripheral blood, obtained before pregnancy. All receptors come from a female donor with multiple sclerosis, enrolled in a pregnancy study. CDR3s include the opening cysteine and the closing phenylalanine or tryptophan.

v_call: TRBV5-4
j_call: TRBJ2-6
cdr3_aa: CASSLGQGGSGANVLTF

v_call: TRBV19
j_call: TRBJ2-2
cdr3_aa: CASSPGSPNTGELFF

v_call: TRBV18
j_call: TRBJ1-1
cdr3_aa: CASSTGTSNTEAFF

v_call: TRBV13
j_call: TRBJ1-5
cdr3_aa: CASSFRNQPQHF

v_call: TRBV14
j_call: TRBJ1-2
cdr3_aa: CASSQETGENYGYTF

v_call: TRBV5-8
j_call: TRBJ1-4
cdr3_aa: CASSLGRGFEKLFF

v_call: TRBV12-5
j_call: TRBJ2-2
cdr3_aa: CASGLVGAGGALGELFF

v_call: TRBV2
j_call: TRBJ2-3
cdr3_aa: CASRKLGLAGGQDTQYF

v_call: TRBV28
j_call: TRBJ1-1
cdr3_aa: CASSLTGNTEAFF

v_call: TRBV7-3
j_call: TRBJ2-1
cdr3_aa: CASSLYSHSAGGVNEQFF

v_call: TRBV9
j_call: TRBJ1-1
cdr3_aa: CASSETGARTEAFF

v_call: TRBV2
j_call: TRBJ2-7
cdr3_aa: CASSTGRGTSGAPYEQYF

v_call: TRBV6-4
j_call: TRBJ1-1
cdr3_aa: CASSVDRDRAIVNTEAFF

v_call: TRBV27
j_call: TRBJ1-2
cdr3_aa: CASSPLGGHSYGYTF

v_call: TRBV6-1
j_call: TRBJ2-7
cdr3_aa: CASSDTGGASYEQYF

v_call: TRBV27
j_call: TRBJ2-5
cdr3_aa: CASSLSAGLETQYF

v_call: TRBV25-1
j_call: TRBJ2-1
cdr3_aa: CASSEYTSGNNEQFF

v_call: TRBV5-6
j_call: TRBJ2-1
cdr3_aa: CASSLVGMLAENNEQFF

v_call: TRBV5-4
j_call: TRBJ2-1
cdr3_aa: CASGTGGSSGNEQFF

v_call: TRBV10-3
j_call: TRBJ2-5
cdr3_aa: CAISDILAGGAETQYF

v_call: TRBV6-5
j_call: TRBJ2-5
cdr3_aa: CASRETLAAQETQYF

v_call: TRBV6-5
j_call: TRBJ2-2
cdr3_aa: CASRTDRGGTGELFF

v_call: TRBV5-4
j_call: TRBJ2-5
cdr3_aa: CASLVAGVEETQYF

v_call: TRBV19
j_call: TRBJ1-5
cdr3_aa: CASSTGTEIYQPQHF

v_call: TRBV27
j_call: TRBJ2-3
cdr3_aa: CASSRRTSGSGDTQYF

v_call: TRBV28
j_call: TRBJ2-1
cdr3_aa: CASSSLAALRPHNEQFF

v_call: TRBV27
j_call: TRBJ1-3
cdr3_aa: CASGAGNTIYF

v_call: TRBV4-3
j_call: TRBJ2-1
cdr3_aa: CASSQATSGIYNEQFF

v_call: TRBV28
j_call: TRBJ2-5
cdr3_aa: CASRPSGGWETQYF

v_call: TRBV2
j_call: TRBJ2-7
cdr3_aa: CASLRLSYEQYF

v_call: TRBV4-2
j_call: TRBJ2-5
cdr3_aa: CASSQERQGAETQYF

v_call: TRBV9
j_call: TRBJ1-1
cdr3_aa: CASSANRGGTEAFF

v_call: TRBV6-5
j_call: TRBJ1-5
cdr3_aa: CASSAGFYSNQPQHF

v_call: TRBV29-1
j_call: TRBJ2-1
cdr3_aa: CSVDELAGFNEQFF

v_call: TRBV29-1
j_call: TRBJ1-4
cdr3_aa: CSVEITRRELFF

v_call: TRBV5-1
j_call: TRBJ2-2
cdr3_aa: CASSPASGGAAGELFF

v_call: TRBV4-2
j_call: TRBJ2-7
cdr3_aa: CASSPLWGPNYEQYF

v_call: TRBV18
j_call: TRBJ2-7
cdr3_aa: CASSPLLTSSSYEQYF

v_call: TRBV5-1
j_call: TRBJ2-7
cdr3_aa: CASSLKVAQSSYEQYF

v_call: TRBV15
j_call: TRBJ2-1
cdr3_aa: CATSGQGPWQFF

v_call: TRBV11-3
j_call: TRBJ2-7
cdr3_aa: CASSSGRKDEQYF

v_call: TRBV6-6
j_call: TRBJ2-7
cdr3_aa: CASSSGQGSEQYF

v_call: TRBV7-6
j_call: TRBJ1-3
cdr3_aa: CASSLAVARGAGNTIYF

v_call: TRBV11-3
j_call: TRBJ2-1
cdr3_aa: CASSLDQGLADNEQFF

v_call: TRBV5-1
j_call: TRBJ2-7
cdr3_aa: CASRPPRIPSSYEQYF

v_call: TRBV5-1
j_call: TRBJ2-5
cdr3_aa: CASSHTQETQYF

v_call: TRBV7-9
j_call: TRBJ2-7
cdr3_aa: CASSLSTELYEQYF

v_call: TRBV18
j_call: TRBJ2-3
cdr3_aa: CASSPTQGGDTQYF

v_call: TRBV27
j_call: TRBJ2-5
cdr3_aa: CASGRGSRETQYF

v_call: TRBV9
j_call: TRBJ2-4
cdr3_aa: CASSVVRLALAKNIQYF

v_call: TRBV27
j_call: TRBJ2-7
cdr3_aa: CASKVGGTYEQYF